Listed below are T cell receptor beta chains from one sample, sequenced in a study of shared clonotypes between healthy human individuals. The data were produced by immunoSEQ multiplex PCR, yet TCRdb's version contains in-frame clones alone and is incomplete. The sample contains about 580,000 clones, roughly 98% of which appear only once. The material sequenced was naive CD8+ T cells sorted from blood. These receptors were collected from a man under 40 in good health. CDR3s include the opening cysteine and the closing phenylalanine or tryptophan. Fields, in order: J gene, D gene, V gene, clone size, CDR3 DNA, CDR3 protein. D genes are given only for firm matches. Expanded clones are given a class, and other clones once, few, many or no size at all.

>TRBJ1-2|NA|TRBV6-4|NA
TGTGCCAGCAGTGTCTCTCCAGGGGACAACATCTATGGCTACACCTTC
CASSVSPGDNIYGYTF
>TRBJ1-3|NA|TRBV7-9|NA
TGTGCCAGCAGCTTAGAAAGCTCTGGAAACACCATATATTTT
CASSLESSGNTIYF
>TRBJ2-7|NA|TRBV4-1|NA
TGCGCCAGCAGCCAATTTGTTCCGAGCTCCTACGAGCAGTACTTC
CASSQFVPSSYEQYF
>TRBJ2-3|NA|TRBV7-6|NA
TGTGCCAGCAGCTTAGGCACAGATACGCAGTATTTT
CASSLGTDTQYF
>TRBJ2-7|TRBD1|TRBV6-5|NA
TGTGCCAGCAGTTCCGGACAGGGGAGGCCCTACGAGCAGTACTTC
CASSSGQGRPYEQYF
>TRBJ2-2|NA|TRBV11-2|NA
TGTGCCAGCAGCTCCGTTTTCGGGGAGCTGTTTTTT
CASSSVFGELFF
>TRBJ2-1|NA|TRBV7-9|NA
TGTGCCAGCAGCCCTCCGAAGGGGTTGTCGTGGAATGAGCAGTTCTTC
CASSPPKGLSWNEQFF
>TRBJ1-5|NA|TRBV6-6|NA
TGTGCCAGCAGTTACCCAGGGACCACCGATCAGCCCCAGCATTTT
CASSYPGTTDQPQHF
>TRBJ2-7|NA|TRBV6-5|NA
TGTGCCAGCAGTCCAATGAGTAGTCGGGAGCAGTACTTC
CASSPMSSREQYF
>TRBJ2-1|TRBD2|TRBV30|NA
TGTGCCTGGAGAGGGACTGCTAGCGGGAGTGAGCAGTTCTTC
CAWRGTASGSEQFF
>TRBJ2-1|TRBD2|TRBV7-3|NA
TGTGCCAGCAGCTTTGCGGGAGGCGGAAACAATGAGCAGTTCTTC
CASSFAGGGNNEQFF
>TRBJ2-3|NA|TRBV29-1|NA
TGCAGCGTTGAGTTTACAGGGTACGGCACAGATACGCAGTATTTT
CSVEFTGYGTDTQYF
>TRBJ2-1|NA|TRBV27|NA
TGTGCCAGCAGGGACCTAGGGGGAGGCTCCTACAATGAGCAGTTCTTC
CASRDLGGGSYNEQFF
>TRBJ2-3|TRBD1|TRBV28|NA
TGTGCCACCAACTCCCGGACAGGGGCAGATACGCAGTATTTT
CATNSRTGADTQYF
>TRBJ1-3|NA|TRBV6-5|NA
TGTGCCAGCAGTTGGGGGACTGGAAACACCATATATTTT
CASSWGTGNTIYF
>TRBJ2-3|NA|TRBV6-1|NA
TGTGCCAGCAGCGAGGGACCGATGGGTGATACGCAGTATTTT
CASSEGPMGDTQYF
>TRBJ2-1|TRBD2|TRBV2|NA
TGTGCCAGCTCCGGGACTAGCGGATACAATGAGCAGTTCTTC
CASSGTSGYNEQFF
>TRBJ2-7|NA|TRBV6-5|NA
TGTGCCAGCAGCCCCGTGGGGGACTACGAGCAGTACTTC
CASSPVGDYEQYF
>TRBJ1-5|NA|TRBV5-6|NA
TGTGCCAGCAGCTTGCGTCAGTACAATCAGCCCCAGCATTTT
CASSLRQYNQPQHF
>TRBJ2-7|TRBD1|TRBV2|NA
TGTGCCAGCCAGGGACAGCCGAGCTCCTACGAGCAGTACTTC
CASQGQPSSYEQYF
>TRBJ2-1|TRBD1|TRBV10-3|NA
TGTGCCATCAGTAAAGGGGGGACAGGGCCTGCCAATGAGCAGTTCTTC
CAISKGGTGPANEQFF
>TRBJ2-1|TRBD1|TRBV4-1|NA
TGCGCCAGCAGCCACCGGGACAGGGGTTCAGGGGATCAGTTCTTC
CASSHRDRGSGDQFF
>TRBJ1-5|NA|TRBV5-8|NA
TGTGCCAGCAGCTTGAGTGACGCAAGCAATCAGCCCCAGCATTTT
CASSLSDASNQPQHF
>TRBJ2-1|NA|TRBV27|NA
TGTGCCAGCCGAGGACCCACACGGAATGAGCAGTTCTTC
CASRGPTRNEQFF
>TRBJ1-2|NA|TRBV10-3|NA
TGTGCCATGGGACAACCTGGTGGGGGCTACACCTTC
CAMGQPGGGYTF
>TRBJ2-7|TRBD2|TRBV6-1|NA
TGTGCCAGCAGGCCCGGGACTAGCGGAACCTACGAGCAGTACTTC
CASRPGTSGTYEQYF
>TRBJ1-1|NA|TRBV28|NA
TGTGCCAGCAGTTTAGGTAACAGTGAAGCTTTCTTT
CASSLGNSEAFF
>TRBJ2-3|TRBD1|TRBV13|NA
TGTGCCAGCAGCTCCCCTGGGACAGGGAGGGGAGATACGCAGTATTTT
CASSSPGTGRGDTQYF
>TRBJ1-2|TRBD1|TRBV7-6|NA
TGTGCCAGCAGCTTAGAGACAGGGCAGATGAACTATGGCTACACCTTC
CASSLETGQMNYGYTF
>TRBJ1-4|TRBD1|TRBV7-9|once
TGTGCCAGCAGCTTATTACAGGGACAGGGTACTGAAAAACTGTTTTTT
CASSLLQGQGTEKLFF
>TRBJ1-1|NA|TRBV7-9|NA
TGTGCCAGCAGCCCAGGGCTCAGGGGTACGAACACTGAAGCTTTCTTT
CASSPGLRGTNTEAFF
>TRBJ2-4|NA|TRBV7-9|NA
TGTGCCAGCTTGTCAGCCAAAAACATTCAGTACTTC
CASLSAKNIQYF
>TRBJ2-7|NA|TRBV9|NA
TGTGCCAGCAGCCCACGGTCGAATATTTACGAGCAGTACTTC
CASSPRSNIYEQYF
>TRBJ2-7|NA|TRBV28|once
TGTGCCAGCAGTTTAGGGCAGGTTAACTACGAGCAGTACTTC
CASSLGQVNYEQYF
>TRBJ2-7|NA|TRBV7-9|NA
TGTGCCAGCAGCAACACCTTTTCGCAATACGAGCAGTACTTC
CASSNTFSQYEQYF